This section outlines one T cell receptor beta chain sequence together with its context. A J-beta primer mix and a sample-barcoded 5' primer were used in a second PCR of roughly 7 to 12 cycles. Every cDNA molecule bore a tag from a template-switch adaptor containing 12 random nucleotides. MiXCR, run by TCRdb on the 5' RACE reads, gives a single entry per CDR3 protein. The data hold 1,300,000 or so distinct CDR3 sequences, with roughly 60% observed a single time. The sample belongs to a study of blood T cells in healthy people across ages. The sequence came from a man younger than 35 in good health. Sequenced: blood.

CDR3 DNA: TGTGCCAGCAGTTTATCGGGCAGCGATTATGGCTACACCTTC. This gives the protein CASSLSGSDYGYTF. The J gene is TRBJ1-2, the V gene TRBV27, with unresolved D. Germline V gene lookup returns CDR1 MNHEY and CDR2 SMNVEV (reference sequence). The length of the CDR3 is 14 residues. The ends were cut back, 0 bases at V and 5 bases at J, with 10 bases in the middle.